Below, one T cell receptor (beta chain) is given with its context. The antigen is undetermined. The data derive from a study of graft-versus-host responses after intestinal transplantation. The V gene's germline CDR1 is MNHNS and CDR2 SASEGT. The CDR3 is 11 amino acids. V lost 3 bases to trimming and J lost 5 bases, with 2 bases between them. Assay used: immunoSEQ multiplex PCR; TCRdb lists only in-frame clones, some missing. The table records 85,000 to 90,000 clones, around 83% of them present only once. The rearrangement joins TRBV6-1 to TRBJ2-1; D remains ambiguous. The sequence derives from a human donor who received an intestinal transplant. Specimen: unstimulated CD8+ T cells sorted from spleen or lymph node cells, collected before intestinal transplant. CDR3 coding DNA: TGTGCCAGCAGTGAGAACAATGAGCAGTTCTTC. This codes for CASSENNEQFF.